The 19 T cell receptor beta chains given below trace back to one sample, sequenced in a study of blood T cell repertoires in COVID-19. Method: immunoSEQ multiplex PCR; TCRdb's copy keeps in-frame clones and lacks some. The profile shows roughly 38,000 clones, just under 85% of them singletons. Sequences were obtained from peripheral blood. These receptors were taken from a human donor in a cohort sampled during active COVID-19.

This sequence joins TRBV2 and TRBJ2-5; D possibly corresponds to TRBD1 (5 bases). The CDR3 length is 14 residues. The germline CDR1 and CDR2 sequences are SNHLY and FYNNEI. Trimming stripped 8 bases from V and 1 base from J, with 14 bases between. The CDR3: CASGASQAQETQYF. The CDR3 bases are TGTGCCAGCGGGGCTTCACAAGCCCAAGAGACCCAGTACTTC.

This clone was counted only a few times. The chain carries TRBV9 and TRBJ2-3; unclear D gene. The V end was cut by 0 bases, the J end by 4 bases, with 3 bases between. Germline V gives CDR1 SGDLS, CDR2 YYNGEE. CDR3 length: 12 amino acids. This CDR3 reads CASSVAADTQYF. The CDR3 coding sequence is TGTGCCAGCAGCGTAGCTGCAGATACGCAGTATTTT.

This chain uses TRBV24-1 with TRBJ2-5; TRBD2 is a possible D gene (5 bases). Germline V CDR1 and CDR2: KGHDR, SFDVKD. The CDR3 covers 16 residues. Trimming removed 4 bases from V and 1 base from J, with 15 bases in between. The CDR3 spells CATSDASSTLQETQYF. The CDR3, as DNA: TGTGCCACCAGTGACGCTAGCTCTACACTCCAAGAGACCCAGTACTTC.

In nucleotides, the CDR3 is TGTGCCAGCATCGTGACGGGGGGCCACGAGCAGTACTTC. Its protein is CASIVTGGHEQYF. The chain combines TRBV6-5 with TRBJ2-7; D may be TRBD2 (7 bases). The CDR3 sequence is 13 residues long. V gave up 7 bases and J gave up 5 bases, with 15 bases separating them. Germline-derived CDR1 and CDR2 are MNHEY and SVGAGI.

The genes are TRBV6-5 and TRBJ1-1; TRBD1 might be the D (6 bases). This CDR3 is 14 amino acids long. V lost 7 bases, J lost 1 base, and 13 bases lay in between. CDR1 and CDR2 (germline): MNHEY, SVGAGI. The CDR3 DNA reads TGTGCCAGCACTTTGGACAGCCAGAACACTGAAGCTTTCTTT. Its protein product is CASTLDSQNTEAFF.

CDR3 loop: CASSTQGNSPLHF. CDR3 nucleotide sequence: TGTGCCAGCAGCACACAGGGGAATTCACCCCTCCACTTT. This rearrangement joins TRBV7-6 to TRBJ1-6; TRBD1 agrees at 7 bases. V was clipped by 5 bases and J by 7 bases; unmatched bases: 2. Germline-derived CDR1 and CDR2 are SGHVS and FNYEAQ. The CDR3 sequence is 13 residues long.

Details on this clone: A read error may produce the germline difference seen at one junction end. The rearrangement joins TRBV30 to TRBJ2-7; weak D call: TRBD1 (5 bases). This CDR3 has 15 amino acids. Germline CDR1 is GTSNPN and CDR2 is SVGIG (reference sequence). CDR3 in amino acids: CAWDFKFRASNEQYF. The DNA of the CDR3 is TGTGCCTGGGACTTTAAGTTCAGGGCCTCCAACGAGCAGTACTTC.

The CDR3 region is CAWSIGQPQYF. The CDR3 DNA reads TGTGCCTGGTCAATTGGACAGCCCCAGTACTTC. The genes are TRBV30 and TRBJ2-5; a possible D gene is TRBD1 (6 bases). The CDR3 loop spans 11 amino acids. V lost 5 bases and J 9 bases, leaving 13 bases between the germline ends. CDR1 GTSNPN and CDR2 SVGIG come from the germline V gene (reference sequence).

The sample holds one count of this clone. J is TRBJ1-6 and V is TRBV5-1; tentative D call: TRBD1 (5 bases). Trimming stripped 4 bases from V and 10 bases from J, with 15 bases between. The CDR3 has 14 amino acids. Germline lookup yields CDR1 SGHRS and CDR2 YFSETQ. In DNA, the CDR3 is TGCGCCAGCAGCACGGCGGGGGAAGGGTCACCCCTCCACTTT. Residues: CASSTAGEGSPLHF. The variable domain in full, with the rest retrieved from reference TRBV5-1 and TRBJ1-6, is KAGVTQTPRYLIKTRGQQVTLSCSPISGHRSVSWYQQTPGQGLQFLFEYFSETQRNKGNFPGRFSGRQFSNSRSEMNVSTLELGDSALYLCASSTAGEGSPLHFGNGTRLTVT.

The V call is TRBV7-2, the J call TRBJ1-2; a possible D gene is TRBD1 (5 bases). CDR3 length: 15 residues. In germline, CDR1 is SGHTA, CDR2 FQGNSA. V lost 5 bases and J lost 0, with 13 bases in between. This CDR3 is CASSPLQVANYGYTF. The CDR3 DNA follows: TGTGCCAGCAGCCCACTACAGGTAGCTAACTATGGCTACACCTTC.

The chain carries TRBV11-1 and TRBJ2-3, with TRBD2 identical over 8 bases. Germline V gene lookup returns CDR1 SGHAT and CDR2 FQDESV (reference sequence). The CDR3 extends over 16 amino acids. Trimming removed 4 bases from V and 4 bases from J; junction bases left unmatched: 10. CDR3 region: CASSSPFGGDADTQYF. The CDR3 DNA follows: TGTGCCAGCAGCTCCCCCTTCGGGGGGGATGCAGATACGCAGTATTTT.

This chain connects TRBV7-6 to TRBJ2-2, with a possible D match to TRBD2 (6 bases). The CDR3 is 14 amino acids. Trimming removed 6 bases from V and 6 bases from J, with 14 bases in between. Germline CDR1 reads SGHVS; CDR2 reads FNYEAQ. In nucleotides, the CDR3 is TGTGCCAGCAGATATAGCGGAACCTCCGGGGAGCTGTTTTTT. Protein product: CASRYSGTSGELFF.

This chain joins TRBV7-2 and TRBJ2-7; 7 bases are shared with TRBD2. The CDR3 totals 18 residues. Germline V gives CDR1 SGHTA, CDR2 FQGNSA. V was pared by 0 bases and J by 3 bases, with 14 bases of the junction left unmatched. The CDR3 is CASSLALSGGVTNYEQYF. CDR3 DNA sequence: TGTGCCAGCAGCTTAGCGCTGAGTGGGGGGGTCACCAACTACGAGCAGTACTTC.

The sample holds a few counts of this clone. This chain joins TRBV19 and TRBJ2-7; 7 bases match TRBD1. Per the germline V gene, CDR1 is LNHDA and CDR2 is SQIVND (reference sequence). The CDR3 extends over 15 amino acids. V trimming: 4 bases; J trimming: 0 bases; junction bases outside the gene matches: 6. The CDR3, as DNA: TGTGCCAGTAGTACCGGGACAGTGAGCTCCTACGAGCAGTACTTC. Its protein product is CASSTGTVSSYEQYF.

This clone was detected only once. The CDR3 coding sequence is TGTGCCAGCAGCCAATCAGGCCGTGGCGGGGCGAGCACTGAAGCTTTCTTT. This sequence encodes CASSQSGRGGASTEAFF. The gene calls are TRBV5-4 and TRBJ1-1; possible D gene TRBD1, 5 bases. Germline CDR1 is SGHNT and CDR2 is YYREEE (reference sequence). The CDR3 is 17 amino acids. V lost 4 bases and J 4 bases, leaving 23 bases between the germline ends.

As concerns this clone: One junction end disagrees with the germline gene, perhaps due to a read error. The gene calls are TRBV3-1 (or the pseudogene TRBV3-2) and TRBJ2-2; the D is unclear. This CDR3 has 16 residues. Germline loops: CDR1 LGHDT, CDR2 YNNKEL (reference sequence). Here the CDR3 reads CASSQVAGWNAGELFF. The DNA of the CDR3 is TGTGCCAGCAGCCAAGTCGCCGGGTGGAACGCCGGGGAGCTGTTTTTT.

V usage is TRBV10-3 and J usage is TRBJ2-7, with a possible D match to TRBD1 (6 bases). V was pared by 8 bases and J by 3 bases, with 8 bases between. The V gene's germline CDR1 is ENHRY and CDR2 SYGVKD. CDR3 size: 11 residues. CDR3: CAIGGNYEQYF. CDR3 bases: TGTGCCATCGGGGGCAACTACGAGCAGTACTTC.

The chain combines TRBV6-1 with TRBJ2-7; 9 nucleotides align to TRBD1. The CDR3 has 15 residues. The V gene's germline CDR1 is MNHNS and CDR2 SASEGT. The ends lost 3 bases at V and 5 bases at J; junction bases unmatched: 8. The CDR3 DNA reads TGTGCCAGCAGTGAGTCCGGGACAGGGCGAGACGAGCAGTACTTC. This gives the protein CASSESGTGRDEQYF.

The chain is built from TRBV29-1 and TRBJ2-7; TRBD2 agrees at 15 bases. The junction had 3 bases not matched to a gene; V was cut back by 1 base and J by 5 bases. CDR3 size: 15 residues. Germline V gene data show CDR1 as SQVTM and CDR2 as ANQGSEA. In DNA form, the CDR3 reads TGCAGCGTTGAAGGGACTAGCGGGGGGGCCCACGAGCAGTACTTC. Amino acids: CSVEGTSGGAHEQYF.